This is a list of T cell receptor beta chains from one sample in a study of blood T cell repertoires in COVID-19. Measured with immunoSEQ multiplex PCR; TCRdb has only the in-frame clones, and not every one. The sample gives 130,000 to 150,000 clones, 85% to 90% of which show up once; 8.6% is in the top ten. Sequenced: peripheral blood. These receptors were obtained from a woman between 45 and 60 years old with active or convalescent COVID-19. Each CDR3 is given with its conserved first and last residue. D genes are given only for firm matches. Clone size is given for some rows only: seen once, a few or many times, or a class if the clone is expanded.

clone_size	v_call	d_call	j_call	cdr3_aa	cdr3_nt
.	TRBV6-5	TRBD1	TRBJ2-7	CASSIGQGAREQYF	TGTGCCAGCTCAATTGGACAGGGAGCTAGGGAGCAGTACTTC
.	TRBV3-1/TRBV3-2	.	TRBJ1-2	CASSQADGDGYTF	TGTGCCAGCAGCCAAGCCGACGGGGATGGCTACACCTTC
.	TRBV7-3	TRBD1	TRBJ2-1	CASSYGQGTEQFF	TGTGCCAGCAGCTACGGACAGGGCACTGAGCAGTTCTTC
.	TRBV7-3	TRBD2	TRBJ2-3	CASSLNVAGGTDTQYF	TGTGCCAGCAGCTTAAACGTAGCGGGCGGCACAGATACGCAGTATTTT
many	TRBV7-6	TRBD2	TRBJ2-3	CASSPLSGSVTDTQYF	TGTGCCAGCAGCCCACTGAGCGGGAGTGTAACAGATACGCAGTATTTT
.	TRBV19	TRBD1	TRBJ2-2	CASSIARQGKAGELFF	TGTGCCAGTAGTATCGCCCGACAGGGCAAGGCCGGGGAGCTGTTTTTT
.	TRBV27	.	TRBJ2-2	CASSLGRGQTGELFF	TGTGCCAGCAGTCTAGGGCGGGGGCAAACCGGGGAGCTGTTTTTT
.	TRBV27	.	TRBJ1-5	CASSLLNSNQPQHF	TGTGCCAGCAGTTTACTTAATAGCAATCAGCCCCAGCATTTT
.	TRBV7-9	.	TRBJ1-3	CASSSTGISGNTIYF	TGTGCCAGCAGCTCTACAGGGATTTCTGGAAACACCATATATTTT
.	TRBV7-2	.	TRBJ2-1	CASSLALGKGSYNEQFF	TGTGCCAGCAGCTTAGCGCTGGGAAAGGGGTCCTACAATGAGCAGTTCTTC
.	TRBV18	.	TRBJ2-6	CASSPTLTSGANVLTF	TGTGCCAGCTCACCTACCTTGACTTCTGGGGCCAACGTCCTGACTTTC
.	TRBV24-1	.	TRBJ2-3	CATSDPTTRQGGGTDTQYF	TGTGCCACCAGTGACCCAACAACTCGACAGGGAGGAGGCACAGATACGCAGTATTTT
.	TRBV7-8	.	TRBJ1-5	CASSLGQSLSNQPQHF	TGTGCCAGCAGCTTAGGACAGTCCCTTAGCAATCAGCCCCAGCATTTT
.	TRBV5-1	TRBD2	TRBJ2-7	CASSPGLVPDEQYF	TGCGCCAGCAGCCCGGGACTAGTGCCCGACGAGCAGTACTTC
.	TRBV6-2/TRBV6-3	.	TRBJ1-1	CASSYFGTHNTEAFF	TGTGCCAGCAGTTACTTCGGGACACATAACACTGAAGCTTTCTTT
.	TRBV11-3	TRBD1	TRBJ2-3	CASSPGQGTGDTQYF	TGTGCCAGCAGCCCGGGACAGGGAACGGGGGATACGCAGTATTTT
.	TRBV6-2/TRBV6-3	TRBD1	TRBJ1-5	CASSYGGRGFRDQPQHF	TGTGCCAGCAGTTACGGCGGCAGGGGGTTTCGTGATCAGCCCCAGCATTTT
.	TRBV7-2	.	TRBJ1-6	CASSSSGVSPLHF	TGTGCCAGCAGTTCCTCAGGGGTTTCACCCCTCCACTTT
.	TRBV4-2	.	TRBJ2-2	CASSQEGAAGELFF	TGTGCCAGCAGCCAAGAGGGGGCGGCCGGGGAGCTGTTTTTT
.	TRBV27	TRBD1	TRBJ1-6	CASSSFDRDNSPLHF	TGTGCCAGCAGTTCTTTCGACAGGGACAATTCACCCCTCCACTTT
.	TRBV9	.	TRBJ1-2	CASSVGSGGQGYGYTF	TGTGCCAGCAGCGTCGGATCTGGGGGCCAAGGATATGGCTACACCTTC
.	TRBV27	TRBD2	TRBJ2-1	CASSPPPLAGEHNEQFF	TGTGCCAGCAGTCCACCGCCGCTAGCGGGAGAGCACAATGAGCAGTTCTTC
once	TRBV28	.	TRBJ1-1	CASSPAGHNTEAFF	TGTGCCAGCAGTCCGGCGGGGCATAACACTGAAGCTTTCTTT
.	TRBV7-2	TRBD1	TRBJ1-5	CASSPGQGSQPQHF	TGTGCCAGCAGCCCAGGACAGGGAAGTCAGCCCCAGCATTTT
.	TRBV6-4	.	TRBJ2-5	CASSDSTPETQYF	TGTGCCAGCAGTGACTCGACTCCGGAGACCCAGTACTTC
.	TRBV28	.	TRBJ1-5	CASSFGGRGNQPQHF	TGTGCCAGCAGTTTTGGGGGGAGGGGCAATCAGCCCCAGCATTTT
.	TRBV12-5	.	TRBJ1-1	CASGLALYEGNTEAFF	TGTGCTAGTGGTTTGGCGCTCTATGAGGGAAACACTGAAGCTTTCTTT
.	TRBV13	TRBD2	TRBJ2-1	CASSLERGVAGDEQFF	TGTGCCAGCAGCTTAGAACGGGGAGTAGCGGGGGATGAGCAGTTCTTC
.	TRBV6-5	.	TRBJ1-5	CASSYGAANQPQHF	TGTGCCAGCAGTTACGGGGCAGCTAATCAGCCCCAGCATTTT
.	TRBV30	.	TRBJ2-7	CAWKSVHYEQYF	TGTGCCTGGAAAAGCGTCCACTACGAGCAGTACTTC
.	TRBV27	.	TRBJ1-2	CASRSLAANYGYTF	TGTGCCAGCAGAAGTCTAGCAGCTAACTATGGCTACACCTTC
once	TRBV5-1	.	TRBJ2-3	CASKVGGSTDTQYF	TGCGCCAGCAAGGTTGGGGGGAGCACAGATACGCAGTATTTT
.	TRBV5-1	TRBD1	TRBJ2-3	CASSFDGDRGTDTQYF	TGCGCCAGCAGCTTCGATGGGGACAGGGGCACAGATACGCAGTATTTT
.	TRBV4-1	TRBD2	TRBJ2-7	CASSQAPPGLAYYEQYF	TGCGCCAGCAGCCAAGCACCTCCGGGACTAGCGTACTACGAGCAGTACTTC
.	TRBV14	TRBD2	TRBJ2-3	CASSQGTSGGAADTQYF	TGTGCCAGCAGCCAAGGGACTAGCGGGGGGGCCGCAGATACGCAGTATTTT
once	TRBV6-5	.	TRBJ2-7	CASSYSSRATYEQYF	TGTGCCAGCAGTTACTCTTCCAGGGCCACCTACGAGCAGTACTTC
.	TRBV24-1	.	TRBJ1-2	CATSDATGGYGYTF	TGTGCCACCAGTGATGCCACCGGGGGATATGGCTACACCTTC
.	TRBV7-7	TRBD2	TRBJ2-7	CASSLGTSGTYEQYF	TGTGCTAGCAGCTTAGGGACTAGCGGAACCTACGAGCAGTACTTC
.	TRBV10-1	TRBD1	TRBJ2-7	CASRTWDREIYEQYF	TGCGCCAGCAGGACATGGGACAGAGAGATCTACGAGCAGTACTTC
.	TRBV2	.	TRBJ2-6	CASSPSGSGANVLTF	TGTGCCAGCAGCCCGTCCGGCTCTGGGGCCAACGTCCTGACTTTC
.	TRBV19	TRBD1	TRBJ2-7	CASSIDPRGTGFDYEQYF	TGTGCCAGTAGTATAGATCCACGGGGGACAGGCTTCGACTACGAGCAGTACTTC
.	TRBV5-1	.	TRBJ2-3	CASSSGVAGGRADTQYF	TGCGCCAGCTCCTCGGGGGTGGCCGGGGGGCGAGCAGATACGCAGTATTTT
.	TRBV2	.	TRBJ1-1	CASSEEARQGNTEAFF	TGTGCCAGCAGTGAAGAAGCGAGGCAGGGGAACACTGAAGCTTTCTTT
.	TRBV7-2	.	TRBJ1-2	CASVLGSTGPGYTF	TGTGCCAGCGTGTTGGGAAGCACAGGGCCGGGCTACACCTTC
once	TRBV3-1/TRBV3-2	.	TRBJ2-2	CASSLGGQTNTGELFF	TGTGCCAGCAGCCTAGGAGGTCAAACGAACACCGGGGAGCTGTTTTTT
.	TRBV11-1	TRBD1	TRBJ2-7	CASSPGQRVGGQYF	TGTGCCAGCAGCCCGGGACAGAGGGTCGGTGGGCAGTACTTC